The sequence of this T cell receptor (beta chain) was determined in a study of blood T cell repertoires in COVID-19. Turning to the study itself: The cDNA or gDNA used as material had been derived from T cells, B-cell-depleted T cells, or PBMCs.

Germline CDR1 reads SGHDT; CDR2 reads YYEEEE. The CDR3 is 11 residues long. V was pared by 2 bases and J by 3 bases, with 3 bases between. Repertoires were generated with immunoSEQ multiplex PCR, while TCRdb's copy carries only in-frame clones and drops some. Of 200,000 or so clones in the sample, 87% are singletons; the top ten hold less than 8%. Those enrolled, adults aged about 18 to 89 years, came from about two dozen US areas. Cohorts were based on clinical histories the participants reported. This receptor was taken from a man aged 30 to 45 in a cohort exposed to, infected with or recovered from COVID-19 (not recorded which). The V call is TRBV5-6, the J call TRBJ2-7; D is unclear. Sequenced material: PBMCs or T cells enriched from blood (not recorded which). CDR3 residues: CASSFLYEQYF. The DNA for the CDR3 is TGTGCCAGCAGCTTTCTCTACGAGCAGTACTTC.